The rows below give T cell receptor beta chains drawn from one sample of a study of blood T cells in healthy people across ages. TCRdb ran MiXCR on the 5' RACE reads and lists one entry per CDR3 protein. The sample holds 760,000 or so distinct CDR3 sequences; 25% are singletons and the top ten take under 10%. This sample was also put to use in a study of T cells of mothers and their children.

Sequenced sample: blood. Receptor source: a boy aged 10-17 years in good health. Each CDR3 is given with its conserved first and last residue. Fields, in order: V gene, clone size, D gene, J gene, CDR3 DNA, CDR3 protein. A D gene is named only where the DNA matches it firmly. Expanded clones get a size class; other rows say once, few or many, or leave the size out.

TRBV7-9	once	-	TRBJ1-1	TGTGCCAGCAGCTTGGGAGGGTGGACTGAAGCTTTCTTT	CASSLGGWTEAFF
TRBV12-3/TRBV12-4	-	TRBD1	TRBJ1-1	TGTGCCACCAAGAAGCAGGGGGGAGGCTTCACTGAAGCTTTCTTT	CATKKQGGGFTEAFF
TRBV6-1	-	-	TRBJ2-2	TGTGCCAGCAGTGAGTGGCGCGAACTCCCAACCGGGGAGCTGTTTTTT	CASSEWRELPTGELFF
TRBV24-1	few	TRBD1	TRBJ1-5	TGTGCCACCAGTGATAACAGGGGATATAGCAATCAGCCCCAGCATTTT	CATSDNRGYSNQPQHF
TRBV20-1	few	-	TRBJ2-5	TGCAGTGCTACGGGACCTGGTGGGGAGCAGTACTTC	CSATGPGGEQYF
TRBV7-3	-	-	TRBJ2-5	TGTGCCAGCAGCTTAAAGCCGCGACAGACCCAAGAGACCCAGTACTTC	CASSLKPRQTQETQYF
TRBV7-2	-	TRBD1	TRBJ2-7	TGTGCCAGCAGCGTATGGGACAGGGCAGCCGAGCAGTACTTC	CASSVWDRAAEQYF
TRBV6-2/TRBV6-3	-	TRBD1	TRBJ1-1	TGTGCCAGCAGTCAATGGGGACAGGGAGGGAGGAACACTGAAGCTTTCTTT	CASSQWGQGGRNTEAFF
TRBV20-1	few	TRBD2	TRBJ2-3	TGCAGTGCTAGGGGTAGCGGGAGAATTAGCACAGATACGCAGTATTTT	CSARGSGRISTDTQYF
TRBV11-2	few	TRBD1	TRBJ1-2	TGTGCCAGCAGCCTCCGGGACAGGGAAAACTATGGCTACACCTTC	CASSLRDRENYGYTF
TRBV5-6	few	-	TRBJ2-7	TGTGCCAGCAGCTTGGCCGCCGAGCAGTACTTC	CASSLAAEQYF
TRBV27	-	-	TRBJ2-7	TGTGTCAGCAGTTCCATCCAGGACTCCGTAGGGCACGAGCAGTACTTC	CVSSSIQDSVGHEQYF
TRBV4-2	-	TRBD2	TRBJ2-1	TGTGCCAGCAGCTCGCAGACTAGCGGGAGCTACAATGAGCAGTTCTTC	CASSSQTSGSYNEQFF
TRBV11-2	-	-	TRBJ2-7	TGTGCCAGCAGCTTAGTAGGGGCGAGCGAGCAGTACTTC	CASSLVGASEQYF
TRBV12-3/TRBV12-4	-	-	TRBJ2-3	TGTGCCACCTTGTTGCGGAACACAGATACGCAGTATTTT	CATLLRNTDTQYF
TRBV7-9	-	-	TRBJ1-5	TGTGCCAGCAGCTTAGGCTGGGGGGATCACCCCCAGCATTTT	CASSLGWGDHPQHF
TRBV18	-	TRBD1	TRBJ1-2	TGTGCCAGCTCACCACTGTTGGCAGAGGGGGCCAACACCTTC	CASSPLLAEGANTF
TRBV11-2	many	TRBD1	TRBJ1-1	TGTGCCAGCAGCCCTACACCTTACCGGACAGGGACCGAGCAAAAAGCTTTCTTT	CASSPTPYRTGTEQKAFF
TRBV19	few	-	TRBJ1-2	TGTGCCAGTAGATCTCCGGGTGAGACGGGAGACTATGGCTACACCTTC	CASRSPGETGDYGYTF
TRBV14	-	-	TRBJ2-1	TGTGCCAGCAGCCAGATGACTAGAAATGAGCAGTTCTTC	CASSQMTRNEQFF
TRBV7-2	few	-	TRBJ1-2	TGTGCCAGCAGCTTCCAGGGCCCCGGGACCTTC	CASSFQGPGTF
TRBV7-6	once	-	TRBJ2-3	TGTGCCAGCAGCTTAGCGGGGGGGCTGGTAGCAGATACGCAGTATTTT	CASSLAGGLVADTQYF
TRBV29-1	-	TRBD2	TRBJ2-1	TGCAGCGTTGGGGGACTCCCATCGACTAGCGGGAGGTACAATGAGCAGTTCTTC	CSVGGLPSTSGRYNEQFF
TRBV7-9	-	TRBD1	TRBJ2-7	TGTGCCAGCAGCTTAAATTCCGCGACAGGGAGCTACGAGCAGTACTTC	CASSLNSATGSYEQYF
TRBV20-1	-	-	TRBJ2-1	TGCAGTGCTAGAGTCCTACATGAGCAGTTCTTC	CSARVLHEQFF
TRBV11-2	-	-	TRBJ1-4	TGTGCCAGCAGCTTAGAGGGTCCGCAGACGAATGAAAAACTGTTTTTT	CASSLEGPQTNEKLFF
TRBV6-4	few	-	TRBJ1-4	TGTGCCAGCTCTACGTTGGGTGGGAATGAAAAACTGTTTTTT	CASSTLGGNEKLFF
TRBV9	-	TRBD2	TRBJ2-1	TGTGCCACGAGCGGAGGGAGGGGCTACAATCAGCAGTTCTTC	CATSGGRGYNQQFF
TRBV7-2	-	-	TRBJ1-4	TGTGCCAGCAGCTTAGGGGAGAGAGGTTCGAATGAAAAACTGTTTTTT	CASSLGERGSNEKLFF
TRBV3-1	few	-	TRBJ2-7	TGTGCCAGCAGCCAACCAGGGGCAGGGACAAACTACGAGCAGTACTTC	CASSQPGAGTNYEQYF
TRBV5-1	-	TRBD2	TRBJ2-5	TGCGCCAGCAGCTTCAGGACTAGCGGGGTCCAAGAGACCCAGTACTTC	CASSFRTSGVQETQYF
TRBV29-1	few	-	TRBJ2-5	TGCAGCGTTGGGGGGGGCGGCCTCCAAGAGACCCAGTACTTC	CSVGGGGLQETQYF
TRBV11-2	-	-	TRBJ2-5	TGTGCCAGTAGCTCCTTTCCTAAAAGGAAAGAGACCCAGTACTTC	CASSSFPKRKETQYF
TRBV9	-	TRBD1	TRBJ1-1	TGTGCCAGCAGCCCGGCAGGGGGGCTCACTGAAGCTTTCTTT	CASSPAGGLTEAFF
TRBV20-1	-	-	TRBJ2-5	TGCAGTGCTAGAAAAGGGCAAGAGACCCAGTACTTC	CSARKGQETQYF
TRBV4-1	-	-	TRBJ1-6	TGCGCCAGCACCCGGGAGATCAATAATTCACCCCTCCACTTT	CASTREINNSPLHF
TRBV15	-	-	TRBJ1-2	TGTGCCACCAGCAGAGATCTGGCGGATGGCTACACCTTC	CATSRDLADGYTF
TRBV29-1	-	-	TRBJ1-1	TGCAGCGTTGAAGGGGGGCTTGACACTGAAGCTTTCTTT	CSVEGGLDTEAFF
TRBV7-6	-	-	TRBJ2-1	TGTGCCAGCAGCTTAGCGTGGGCTAGTCTCAATGAGCAGTTCTTC	CASSLAWASLNEQFF
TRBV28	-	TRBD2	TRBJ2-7	TGTGCCAGCAGTGGGGGACTAGCGGGGTACACGGGAAACGAGCAGTACTTC	CASSGGLAGYTGNEQYF
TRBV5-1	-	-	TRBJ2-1	TGCGCCAGCTGGCACAGGGATAACGAGGTCGATGAGCAGTTCTTC	CASWHRDNEVDEQFF
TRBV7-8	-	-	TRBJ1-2	TGTGCCAGCAGTCCTGGCCATATAAACTATGGCTACACCTTC	CASSPGHINYGYTF
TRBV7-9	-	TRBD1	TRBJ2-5	TGTGCCAGCAACCACGGGGCAGGGGGCACCCAAGAGACCCAGTACTTC	CASNHGAGGTQETQYF
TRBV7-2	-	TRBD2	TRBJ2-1	TGTGCCAGCAGGGCTAGCGGGGGTTACTACAATGAGCAGTTCTTC	CASRASGGYYNEQFF
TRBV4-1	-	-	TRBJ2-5	TGCGCCAGCAGCCACACCAGAATGGGGCTTGTCCAAGAGACCCAGTACTTC	CASSHTRMGLVQETQYF